This T cell receptor beta chain derives from a study of T cells in Graves' hyperthyroidism and ophthalmopathy. CDR1 and CDR2 (germline): SGHTA, FQGNSA. The V end was cut by 5 bases, the J end by 1 base, with 12 bases between. The CDR3 totals 15 residues. The table lists this clonotype with many counts. Its antigen is not known. Study conclusions and caveats: Blood also held most thyroid clonotypes expanded beyond 0.001.

Amplified TCR beta CDR3 regions derived from RNA transcripts. HTBI primers were employed in a first-round RT-PCR of the TCR CDR3. TCRdb passed the multiplex PCR reads through MiXCR, listing each CDR3 protein once. The sample records 600,000 to 900,000 distinct CDR3 sequences, roughly 15% being singletons. This TCR came from a man aged 18 to 30 with Graves' hyperthyroidism. The sequencing sample was made of blood. The chain uses TRBV7-2 and TRBJ2-1; the D gene is possibly TRBD2 (5 bases). CDR3 region: CASSPAVGSYNEQFF. DNA for the CDR3: TGTGCCAGCAGCCCAGCGGTCGGGTCCTACAATGAGCAGTTCTTC.